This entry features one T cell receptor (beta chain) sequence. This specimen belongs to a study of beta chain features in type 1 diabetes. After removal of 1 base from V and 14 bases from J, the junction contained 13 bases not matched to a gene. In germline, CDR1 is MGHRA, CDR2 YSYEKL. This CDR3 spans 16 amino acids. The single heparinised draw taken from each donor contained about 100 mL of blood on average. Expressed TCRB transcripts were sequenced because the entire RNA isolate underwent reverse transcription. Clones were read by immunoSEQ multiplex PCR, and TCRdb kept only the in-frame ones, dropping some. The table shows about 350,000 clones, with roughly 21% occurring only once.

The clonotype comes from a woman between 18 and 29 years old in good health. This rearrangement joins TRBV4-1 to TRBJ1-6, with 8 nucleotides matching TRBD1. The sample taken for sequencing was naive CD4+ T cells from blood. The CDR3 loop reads CASSQGPVYRGRALHF. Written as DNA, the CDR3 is TGCGCCAGCAGCCAAGGGCCGGTTTACAGGGGGAGGGCCCTCCACTTT.